These T cell receptor beta chains were read from a single sample in a study of blood T cell repertoires in COVID-19. The assay was immunoSEQ multiplex PCR, and TCRdb's table has in-frame clones only and misses some. The repertoire holds roughly 250,000 clones, with approximately 79% as singletons. The sequencing input was peripheral blood. The receptors here all came from a woman at least 80 years old with active or convalescent COVID-19. Both conserved end residues are part of each CDR3. The D gene is left open where the match is weak. Size is omitted from some rows. Given values are once, few, many or a class for expanded clones.

v_gene	d_gene	j_gene	abundance	CDR3aa	CDR3nt
TRBV5-5	NA	TRBJ2-7	NA	CASSSQPGSSYEQYF	TGTGCCAGCAGCTCACAGCCAGGATCATCCTACGAGCAGTACTTC
TRBV15	NA	TRBJ2-3	NA	CATSPALGRTDTQYF	TGTGCCACCAGTCCCGCCCTGGGCCGCACAGATACGCAGTATTTT
TRBV28	TRBD1	TRBJ2-3	NA	CASPVDRAASTDTQYF	TGTGCCAGCCCTGTAGACAGGGCGGCAAGCACAGATACGCAGTATTTT
TRBV5-1	TRBD2	TRBJ2-5	NA	CATALAGGGETQYF	TGCGCCACCGCCTTAGCGGGAGGGGGAGAGACCCAGTACTTC
TRBV7-8	NA	TRBJ2-7	NA	CASSLARRGQYF	TGTGCCAGCAGCTTAGCGAGGAGAGGGCAGTACTTC
TRBV13	TRBD1	TRBJ2-6	NA	CASRRQGVEGANVLTF	TGTGCCAGCAGAAGACAGGGGGTAGAAGGGGCCAACGTCCTGACTTTC
TRBV6-5	NA	TRBJ2-1	NA	CASSYSGVGNGQFF	TGTGCCAGCAGTTACTCAGGGGTGGGAAACGGTCAGTTCTTC
TRBV20-1	NA	TRBJ1-4	NA	CSASMGINEKLFF	TGCAGTGCTAGTATGGGCATTAATGAAAAACTGTTTTTT
TRBV10-3	TRBD1	TRBJ1-2	NA	CAISVTGTNGYTF	TGTGCCATCAGTGTGACAGGGACCAATGGCTACACCTTC
TRBV20-1	TRBD1	TRBJ1-1	NA	CSALGQGRFF	TGCAGTGCCCTCGGACAGGGCCGTTTCTTT
TRBV6-6	TRBD1	TRBJ2-7	few	CASSYRGQGVNYEQYF	TGTGCCAGCAGTTACCGAGGACAGGGGGTTAACTACGAGCAGTACTTC
TRBV5-1	NA	TRBJ1-6	NA	CASSTGSSYNSPLHF	TGCGCCAGCAGCACAGGTAGCTCCTATAATTCACCCCTCCACTTT
TRBV6-5	TRBD1	TRBJ2-3	NA	CASSKDRAATDTQYF	TGTGCCAGCAGCAAGGACAGGGCGGCAACAGATACGCAGTATTTT
TRBV6-6	NA	TRBJ1-1	NA	CASSSRGTEAFF	TGTGCCAGCAGTTCAAGGGGGACTGAAGCTTTCTTT
TRBV6-5	TRBD2	TRBJ2-7	NA	CASSFRTSGAYEQYF	TGTGCCAGCAGCTTCCGGACTAGCGGAGCATACGAGCAGTACTTC
TRBV14	NA	TRBJ2-3	NA	CASSQVSGGRLSDTQYF	TGTGCCAGCAGCCAAGTATCCGGGGGACGTCTCTCAGATACGCAGTATTTT
TRBV21-1	NA	TRBJ2-5	NA	CASSKAQASETQYF	TGTGCCAGCAGCAAGGCCCAGGCTTCGGAGACCCAGTACTTC
TRBV5-1	TRBD1	TRBJ2-4	NA	CASSLLGQGIRIQYF	TGCGCCAGCAGCTTGCTGGGACAGGGCATCCGCATTCAGTACTTC
TRBV7-8	NA	TRBJ2-1	NA	CASSSHPRVPNNEQFF	TGTGCCAGCAGCTCTCACCCCAGGGTACCCAACAATGAGCAGTTCTTC
TRBV28	TRBD2	TRBJ2-7	NA	CASSYGTTNEQYF	TGTGCCAGCAGTTACGGGACTACCAACGAGCAGTACTTC
TRBV5-8	NA	TRBJ2-3	NA	CASSNRDTRTDTQYF	TGTGCCAGCAGCAACCGGGACACCAGGACGGATACGCAGTATTTT
TRBV29-1	NA	TRBJ2-1	NA	CSGKGRGSYNEQFF	TGCAGCGGGAAGGGTCGAGGGTCCTACAATGAGCAGTTCTTC
TRBV24-1	TRBD2	TRBJ2-3	NA	CATSAPVRVGRGDTQYF	TGTGCCACCAGTGCCCCCGTCAGGGTAGGGAGGGGCGATACGCAGTATTTT
TRBV3-1/TRBV3-2	NA	TRBJ2-7	few	CASSHLSGRRVSQYF	TGTGCCAGCAGCCACTTATCAGGGAGGAGAGTGTCACAGTACTTC
TRBV10-1	NA	TRBJ1-1	NA	CASSDGIFAEAFF	TGCGCCAGCAGTGACGGGATCTTCGCTGAAGCTTTCTTT
TRBV29-1	NA	TRBJ1-2	NA	CSGTALNNYGYTF	TGCAGCGGGACAGCTTTAAATAACTATGGCTACACCTTC
TRBV27	TRBD1	TRBJ1-2	NA	CASRLIGTGATNYGYTF	TGTGCCAGCAGACTAATAGGGACAGGGGCGACAAACTATGGCTACACCTTC
TRBV21-1	NA	TRBJ1-1	NA	CASSKVTGARTEAFF	TGTGCCAGCAGCAAAGTTACAGGGGCGCGCACTGAAGCTTTCTTT
TRBV5-1	NA	TRBJ1-1	NA	CASSLGRLASPMNTEAFF	TGCGCCAGCAGCTTGGGGAGGTTAGCGAGCCCGATGAACACTGAAGCTTTCTTT
TRBV5-1	TRBD1	TRBJ1-1	NA	CASSLSGGGTEAFF	TGCGCCAGCAGCTTGTCAGGGGGAGGCACTGAAGCTTTCTTT
TRBV5-5	TRBD2	TRBJ2-1	NA	CASGRLAGAYNEQFF	TGTGCCAGCGGTCGCTTAGCGGGAGCCTACAATGAGCAGTTCTTC
TRBV3-1/TRBV3-2	NA	TRBJ2-7	NA	CASSQSDYTTYEQYF	TGTGCCAGCAGCCAGTCGGACTATACGACCTACGAGCAGTACTTC
TRBV15	NA	TRBJ2-1	NA	CATSRERSSYNEQFF	TGTGCCACCAGCAGGGAGCGAAGCTCCTACAATGAGCAGTTCTTC
TRBV29-1	NA	TRBJ2-1	NA	CSVLKATYSGNEQFF	TGCAGCGTTTTAAAAGCGACCTACTCGGGGAATGAGCAGTTCTTC
TRBV29-1	TRBD2	TRBJ2-1	NA	CSVEVLAGGEQFF	TGCAGCGTTGAAGTTCTAGCGGGAGGTGAGCAGTTCTTC
TRBV5-1	TRBD1	TRBJ1-1	NA	CASRQTGSLNTEAFF	TGCGCCAGCAGACAGACAGGGTCGCTGAACACTGAAGCTTTCTTT
TRBV29-1	TRBD1	TRBJ1-5	NA	CSVSGQGTKPQHF	TGCAGCGTTTCTGGACAGGGGACGAAGCCCCAGCATTTT
TRBV14	NA	TRBJ2-4	NA	CASSQGGVAKNIQYF	TGTGCCAGCAGCCAAGGGGGAGTAGCCAAAAACATTCAGTACTTC
TRBV9	TRBD1	TRBJ2-3	NA	CASSPRGGQGGTDTQYF	TGTGCCAGCAGCCCTAGAGGTGGACAGGGGGGCACAGATACGCAGTATTTT
TRBV7-8	TRBD1	TRBJ1-2	NA	CASSLSGTENYGYTF	TGTGCCAGCAGCTTATCGGGGACAGAGAACTATGGCTACACCTTC
TRBV19	NA	TRBJ1-2	NA	CASSTVLYGYTF	TGTGCCAGTTCGACAGTTCTCTATGGCTACACCTTC